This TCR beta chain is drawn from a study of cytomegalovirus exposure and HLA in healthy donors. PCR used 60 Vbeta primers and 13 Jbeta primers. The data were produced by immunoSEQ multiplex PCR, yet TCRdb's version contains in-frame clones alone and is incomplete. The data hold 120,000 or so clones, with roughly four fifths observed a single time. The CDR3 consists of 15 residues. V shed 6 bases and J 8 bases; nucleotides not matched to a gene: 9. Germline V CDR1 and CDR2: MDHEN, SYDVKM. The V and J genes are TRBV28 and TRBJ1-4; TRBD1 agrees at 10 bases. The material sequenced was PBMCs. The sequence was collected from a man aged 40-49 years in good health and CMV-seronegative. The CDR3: CASRRGQGEGEKLFF. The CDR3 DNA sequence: TGTGCCAGCAGACGCGGACAGGGGGAGGGGGAAAAACTGTTTTTT.